The rows below give T cell receptor beta chains drawn from one sample of a study of PD-1 blockade in classical Hodgkin lymphoma. Sequencing was performed with immunoSEQ multiplex PCR; in TCRdb, only in-frame clones are kept and a portion is missing. The sample comprises roughly 96,000 clones, more than 85% of which are singletons, and roughly 2% rests with the top ten. Sequences were derived from peripheral blood mononuclear cells (PBMCs), sampled before the fourth cycle of nivolumab. The source of these receptors is a human donor with classical Hodgkin lymphoma. Each CDR3 is given with its conserved first and last residue. D genes are given only for firm matches. The size entry is marked missing in some rows and otherwise reads once, few, many or a size class.

J: TRBJ2-1; V: TRBV30; D: NA; size: NA; CDR3: CAWYVGGANEQFF; DNA: TGTGCCTGGTACGTGGGAGGTGCCAATGAGCAGTTCTTC
J: TRBJ1-1; V: TRBV28; D: NA; size: once; CDR3: CASTYPDPMNTEAFF; DNA: TGTGCCAGCACCTACCCGGACCCTATGAACACTGAAGCTTTCTTT
J: TRBJ2-7; V: TRBV6-6; D: TRBD1; size: NA; CDR3: CASSYRDRGWYEQYF; DNA: TGTGCCAGCAGTTACCGGGACAGGGGGTGGTACGAGCAGTACTTC
J: TRBJ2-7; V: TRBV14; D: NA; size: NA; CDR3: CASSRTVSYEQYF; DNA: TGTGCCAGCAGCCGGACCGTCTCCTACGAGCAGTACTTC
J: TRBJ2-1; V: TRBV18; D: NA; size: NA; CDR3: CASFLSRNEQFF; DNA: TGTGCCAGCTTCCTCTCGAGGAATGAGCAGTTCTTC
J: TRBJ2-7; V: TRBV9; D: TRBD1; size: NA; CDR3: CASSVQGQGREQYF; DNA: TGTGCCAGCAGCGTACAGGGACAGGGACGGGAGCAGTACTTC
J: TRBJ1-6; V: TRBV4-1; D: NA; size: once; CDR3: CASSQGQGTDSPLHF; DNA: TGCGCCAGCAGCCAAGGGCAGGGAACCGATTCACCCCTCCACTTT
J: TRBJ2-1; V: TRBV7-9; D: TRBD2; size: once; CDR3: CASSIRASGRNEQFF; DNA: TGTGCCAGCAGCATTAGGGCTAGCGGTCGCAATGAGCAGTTCTTC
J: TRBJ2-5; V: TRBV7-9; D: NA; size: NA; CDR3: CASSLADGSEETQYF; DNA: TGTGCCAGCAGCTTAGCCGACGGTTCGGAGGAGACCCAGTACTTC
J: TRBJ1-1; V: TRBV6-6; D: TRBD1; size: NA; CDR3: CASSSRDRGGTEAFF; DNA: TGTGCCAGCAGTTCCCGGGACAGGGGGGGCACTGAAGCTTTCTTT
J: TRBJ2-7; V: TRBV5-4; D: NA; size: once; CDR3: CASSRFAPGLSSYEQYF; DNA: TGTGCCAGCAGCCGTTTCGCTCCGGGACTGTCTTCGTACGAGCAGTACTTC
J: TRBJ2-3; V: TRBV28; D: NA; size: NA; CDR3: CASSLYPPSTDTQYF; DNA: TGTGCCAGCAGTTTATATCCGCCTAGCACAGATACGCAGTATTTT
J: TRBJ2-3; V: TRBV14; D: NA; size: NA; CDR3: CASSQPPDTQYF; DNA: TGTGCCAGCAGCCAACCCCCAGATACGCAGTATTTT
J: TRBJ2-1; V: TRBV11-1; D: NA; size: NA; CDR3: CASSLGRYRSYNEQFF; DNA: TGTGCCAGCAGCCTGGGCCGTTACCGCTCCTACAATGAGCAGTTCTTC
J: TRBJ2-5; V: TRBV6-6; D: TRBD2; size: NA; CDR3: CASSYSPGGETQYF; DNA: TGTGCCAGCAGTTATTCCCCGGGAGGAGAGACCCAGTACTTC
J: TRBJ1-5; V: TRBV5-1; D: NA; size: NA; CDR3: CASSLEGGQNYQPQHF; DNA: TGCGCCAGCAGCTTGGAGGGAGGACAGAACTATCAGCCCCAGCATTTT
J: TRBJ1-1; V: TRBV11-2; D: NA; size: few; CDR3: CASSSITLNTEAFF; DNA: TGTGCCAGCAGCTCAATTACGTTGAACACTGAAGCTTTCTTT
J: TRBJ1-5; V: TRBV11-2; D: TRBD1; size: NA; CDR3: CASSLGTGGHQPQHF; DNA: TGTGCCAGCAGCTTGGGGACAGGGGGCCATCAGCCCCAGCATTTT
J: TRBJ1-4; V: TRBV4-1; D: TRBD1; size: once; CDR3: CASSQGSQGTGEKLFF; DNA: TGCGCCAGCAGCCAAGGAAGCCAGGGGACAGGTGAAAAACTGTTTTTT
J: TRBJ2-7; V: TRBV10-1; D: NA; size: NA; CDR3: CASSESSAVSPLYEQYF; DNA: TGCGCCAGCAGTGAGTCGTCCGCCGTTTCACCTCTCTACGAGCAGTACTTC
J: TRBJ1-1; V: TRBV4-1; D: NA; size: NA; CDR3: CASSQATGNTEAFF; DNA: TGCGCCAGCAGCCAAGCGACGGGGAACACTGAAGCTTTCTTT
J: TRBJ1-1; V: TRBV5-1; D: NA; size: NA; CDR3: CASSLEGVRGTEAFF; DNA: TGCGCCAGCAGCTTGGAGGGGGTACGGGGCACTGAAGCTTTCTTT
J: TRBJ2-3; V: TRBV2; D: TRBD2; size: NA; CDR3: CASRGDPGLESTDTQYF; DNA: TGTGCCAGCAGGGGGGACCCGGGACTAGAGAGCACAGATACGCAGTATTTT
J: TRBJ2-1; V: TRBV6-6; D: NA; size: NA; CDR3: CASSSETLHNEQFF; DNA: TGTGCCAGCAGTTCCGAAACCCTACACAATGAGCAGTTCTTC
J: TRBJ2-1; V: TRBV27; D: TRBD1; size: NA; CDR3: CASSFRTGGDNEQFF; DNA: TGTGCCAGCAGTTTCCGGACAGGGGGTGACAATGAGCAGTTCTTC
J: TRBJ2-1; V: TRBV19; D: TRBD1; size: NA; CDR3: CASSPTRQGTNYNEQFF; DNA: TGTGCCAGTAGTCCGACCCGACAGGGAACGAATTACAATGAGCAGTTCTTC
J: TRBJ2-1; V: TRBV7-2; D: TRBD2; size: NA; CDR3: CASSLVSGTLAGPLF; DNA: TGTGCCAGCAGCTTAGTCTCGGGGACGCTAGCGGGGCCCCTCTTC
J: TRBJ2-7; V: TRBV7-9; D: TRBD1; size: NA; CDR3: CASSSGTGSSYEQYF; DNA: TGTGCCAGCAGCTCGGGGACAGGGAGCTCCTACGAGCAGTACTTC
J: TRBJ2-2; V: TRBV6-4; D: NA; size: once; CDR3: CASSESGTGELFF; DNA: TGTGCCAGCAGTGAGAGCGGGACCGGGGAGCTGTTTTTT
J: TRBJ2-2; V: TRBV14; D: TRBD2; size: NA; CDR3: CASTSGGFGELFF; DNA: TGTGCCAGCACCAGCGGGGGATTCGGGGAGCTGTTTTTT
J: TRBJ2-5; V: TRBV9; D: TRBD1; size: NA; CDR3: CASSVGGQGAFETQYF; DNA: TGTGCCAGCAGCGTAGGGGGACAGGGGGCTTTTGAGACCCAGTACTTC
J: TRBJ1-1; V: TRBV20-1; D: TRBD1; size: NA; CDR3: CSASQGAEAFF; DNA: TGCAGTGCTAGCCAGGGGGCTGAAGCTTTCTTT
J: TRBJ1-5; V: TRBV10-3; D: TRBD1; size: NA; CDR3: CAISPTGVNQPQHF; DNA: TGTGCCATCAGCCCGACAGGGGTCAATCAGCCCCAGCATTTT
J: TRBJ2-3; V: TRBV30; D: NA; size: NA; CDR3: CAWARWQGYADTQYF; DNA: TGTGCCTGGGCCCGGTGGCAGGGGTACGCAGATACGCAGTATTTT
J: TRBJ1-2; V: TRBV28; D: TRBD1; size: NA; CDR3: CASTWNRGTGYTF; DNA: TGTGCCAGCACCTGGAACAGGGGAACTGGCTACACCTTC
J: TRBJ1-4; V: TRBV5-1; D: TRBD1; size: NA; CDR3: CASSLGGGGEKLFF; DNA: TGCGCCAGCAGCTTAGGAGGGGGCGGTGAAAAACTGTTTTTT
J: TRBJ1-1; V: TRBV5-1; D: NA; size: NA; CDR3: CASSLDPGGAEAFF; DNA: TGCGCCAGCAGCTTGGATCCCGGAGGGGCTGAAGCTTTCTTT
J: TRBJ2-7; V: TRBV15; D: NA; size: NA; CDR3: CACGRVDEQYF; DNA: TGTGCCTGTGGGCGGGTGGACGAGCAGTACTTC
J: TRBJ1-2; V: TRBV9; D: TRBD1; size: NA; CDR3: CASSVGGQGYYGYTF; DNA: TGTGCCAGCAGCGTAGGGGGACAGGGGTACTATGGCTACACCTTC
J: TRBJ2-1; V: TRBV29-1; D: NA; size: NA; CDR3: CSVAAILQFF; DNA: TGCAGCGTTGCAGCTATTTTACAGTTCTTC
J: TRBJ2-7; V: TRBV4-1; D: NA; size: NA; CDR3: CASSQERTKSAYEQYF; DNA: TGCGCCAGCAGCCAAGAAAGGACAAAGTCTGCCTACGAGCAGTACTTC
J: TRBJ1-2; V: TRBV19; D: NA; size: NA; CDR3: CASSVGGRDGYTF; DNA: TGTGCCAGTAGTGTCGGGGGTAGGGATGGCTACACCTTC
J: TRBJ2-2; V: TRBV11-2; D: NA; size: NA; CDR3: CASSLETPTGELFF; DNA: TGTGCCAGCAGCTTAGAGACACCCACCGGGGAGCTGTTTTTT
J: TRBJ2-7; V: TRBV19; D: NA; size: NA; CDR3: CASSIDAGPVWYF; DNA: TGTGCCAGTAGTATAGACGCGGGCCCCGTCTGGTACTTC
J: TRBJ1-1; V: TRBV13; D: NA; size: NA; CDR3: CASSYSLEAFF; DNA: TGTGCCAGCAGCTACTCCCTAGAAGCTTTCTTT
J: TRBJ2-3; V: TRBV5-1; D: TRBD1; size: NA; CDR3: CASRRGQGSDTQYF; DNA: TGCGCCAGCAGAAGGGGACAGGGCTCAGATACGCAGTATTTT
J: TRBJ1-2; V: TRBV5-6; D: TRBD1; size: NA; CDR3: CASSSGTGTGYGYTF; DNA: TGTGCCAGCAGCTCAGGGACCGGGACAGGGTACGGCTACACCTTC
J: TRBJ1-4; V: TRBV4-2; D: NA; size: NA; CDR3: CASSQDLGTDSSEKLFF; DNA: TGTGCCAGCAGCCAAGACCTAGGGACCGACTCGAGCGAAAAACTGTTTTTT
J: TRBJ2-4; V: TRBV9; D: NA; size: few; CDR3: CASSDERLGAKNIQYF; DNA: TGTGCCAGCAGCGACGAGCGCCTTGGAGCCAAAAACATTCAGTACTTC
J: TRBJ2-1; V: TRBV28; D: NA; size: NA; CDR3: CASSLPRLVSHNEQFF; DNA: TGTGCCAGCAGTTTGCCCCGACTAGTGTCGCACAATGAGCAGTTCTTC
J: TRBJ2-7; V: TRBV7-2; D: TRBD1; size: NA; CDR3: CASSPDRVASEQYF; DNA: TGTGCCAGCAGCCCCGACAGGGTGGCTTCCGAGCAGTACTTC
J: TRBJ2-2; V: TRBV29-1; D: NA; size: once; CDR3: CSVVGGHSGELFF; DNA: TGCAGCGTTGTGGGGGGACATTCCGGGGAGCTGTTTTTT
J: TRBJ1-1; V: TRBV11-2; D: NA; size: NA; CDR3: CASSSGLTNTEAFF; DNA: TGTGCCAGCAGCTCCGGACTGACGAACACTGAAGCTTTCTTT
J: TRBJ1-2; V: TRBV29-1; D: NA; size: NA; CDR3: CSVEKPTDNYGYTF; DNA: TGCAGCGTTGAAAAACCGACGGACAACTATGGCTACACCTTC